In its sample, the clone carrying this T cell receptor beta chain was seen many times. Its specificity is unknown. Time point noted: longitudinal time-point 2. Where libraries were unsorted, they were derived from 2 million PBMCs stored at -80 degrees C. The cDNA was generated by 5'RACE with 10-nucleotide random UMIs. Every sequencing run generated in excess of 180 million TCR-beta sequences. These sequences covered 15-18 subjects. From the 5' RACE reads, TCRdb called clonotypes with MiXCR, one entry per CDR3 protein. The table includes tens of thousands of distinct CDR3 sequences, about 8.9% detected once. This sample is drawn from a study of neurological immune-mediated disorders. The study, taken as a whole, reports: The most TCR clonal expansion was seen in HTLV-1-associated myelopathy, whereas the least was seen in multiple sclerosis, below the level in healthy controls.

Input material: PBMCs. The source of this sequence is a man aged 25-45 years in good health.

Here the CDR3 reads CASSLYSGSLYEQYF. DNA for the CDR3: TGTGCCAGCAGTTTATATAGCGGGAGTTTGTACGAGCAGTACTTC. The chain has TRBV27 and TRBJ2-7, with 9 bases fitting TRBD2. The J segment lost 4 bases and the V segment lost 1 base, leaving 5 bases of the junction unmatched. Germline-derived CDR1 and CDR2 are MNHEY and SMNVEV (reference sequence). There are 15 residues in the CDR3.